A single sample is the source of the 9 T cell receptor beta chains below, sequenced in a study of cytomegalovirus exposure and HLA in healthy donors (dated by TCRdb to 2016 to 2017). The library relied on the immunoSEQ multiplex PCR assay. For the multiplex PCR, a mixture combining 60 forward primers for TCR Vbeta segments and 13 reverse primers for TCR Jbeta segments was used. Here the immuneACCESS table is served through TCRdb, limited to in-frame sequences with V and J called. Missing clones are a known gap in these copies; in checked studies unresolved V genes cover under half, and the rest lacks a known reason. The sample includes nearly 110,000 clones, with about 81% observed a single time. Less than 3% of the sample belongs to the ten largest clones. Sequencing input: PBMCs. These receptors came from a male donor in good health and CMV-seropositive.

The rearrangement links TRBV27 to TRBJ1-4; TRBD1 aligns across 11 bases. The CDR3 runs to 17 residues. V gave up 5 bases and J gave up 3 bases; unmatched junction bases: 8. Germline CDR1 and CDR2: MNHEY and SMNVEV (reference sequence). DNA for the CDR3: TGTGCCAGCAGTCCGATGGACAGGGGGCTGGCTAATGAAAAACTGTTTTTT. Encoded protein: CASSPMDRGLANEKLFF.

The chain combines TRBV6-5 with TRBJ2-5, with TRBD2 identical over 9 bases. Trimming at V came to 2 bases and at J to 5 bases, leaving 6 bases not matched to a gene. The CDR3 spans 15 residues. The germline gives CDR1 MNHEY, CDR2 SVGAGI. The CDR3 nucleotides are TGTGCCAGCAGTTACGAGCGGGGGGACGAGGAGACCCAGTACTTC. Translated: CASSYERGDEETQYF.

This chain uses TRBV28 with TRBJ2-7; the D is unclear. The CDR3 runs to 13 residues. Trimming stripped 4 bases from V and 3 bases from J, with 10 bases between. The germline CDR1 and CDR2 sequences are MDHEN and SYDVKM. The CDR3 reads CASSSRLNYEQYF. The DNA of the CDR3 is TGTGCCAGCAGTTCCAGACTGAACTACGAGCAGTACTTC.

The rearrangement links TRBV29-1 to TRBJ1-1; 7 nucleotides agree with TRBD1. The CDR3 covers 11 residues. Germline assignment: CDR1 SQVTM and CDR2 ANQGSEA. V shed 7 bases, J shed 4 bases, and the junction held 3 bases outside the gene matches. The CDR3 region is CSAYRGTEAFF. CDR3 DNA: TGCAGCGCCTACAGGGGCACTGAAGCTTTCTTT.

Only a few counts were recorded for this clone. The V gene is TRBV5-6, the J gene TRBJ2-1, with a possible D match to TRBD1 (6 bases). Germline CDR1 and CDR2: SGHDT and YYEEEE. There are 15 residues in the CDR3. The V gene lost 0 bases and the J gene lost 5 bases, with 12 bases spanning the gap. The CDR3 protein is CASSLVGAVDNEQFF. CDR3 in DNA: TGTGCCAGCAGCTTGGTGGGGGCGGTCGACAATGAGCAGTTCTTC.

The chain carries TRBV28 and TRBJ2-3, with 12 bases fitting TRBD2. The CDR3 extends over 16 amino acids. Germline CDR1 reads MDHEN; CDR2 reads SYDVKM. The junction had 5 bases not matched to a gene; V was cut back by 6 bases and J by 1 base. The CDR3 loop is CASSQGTSGRTDTQYF. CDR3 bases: TGTGCCAGCAGCCAAGGGACTAGCGGGCGCACAGATACGCAGTATTTT.

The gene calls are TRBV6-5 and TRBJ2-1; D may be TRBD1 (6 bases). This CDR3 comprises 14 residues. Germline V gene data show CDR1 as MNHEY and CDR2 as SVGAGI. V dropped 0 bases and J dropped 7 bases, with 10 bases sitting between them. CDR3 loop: CASSYSRGMNEQFF. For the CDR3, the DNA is TGTGCCAGCAGTTACTCTAGGGGGATGAATGAGCAGTTCTTC.

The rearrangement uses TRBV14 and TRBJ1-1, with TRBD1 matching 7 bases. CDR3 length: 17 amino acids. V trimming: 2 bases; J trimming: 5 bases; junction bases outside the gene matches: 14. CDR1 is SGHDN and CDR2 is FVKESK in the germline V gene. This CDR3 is CASSQPRQFGTVTEAFF. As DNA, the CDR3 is TGTGCCAGCAGCCAACCTCGGCAGTTTGGGACAGTAACTGAAGCTTTCTTT.

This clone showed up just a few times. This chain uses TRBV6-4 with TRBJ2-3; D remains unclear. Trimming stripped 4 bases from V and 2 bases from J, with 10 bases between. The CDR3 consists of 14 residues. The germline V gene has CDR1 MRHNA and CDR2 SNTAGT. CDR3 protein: CASSGPISTDTQYF. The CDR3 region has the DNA TGTGCCAGCAGTGGTCCTATATCCACAGATACGCAGTATTTT.